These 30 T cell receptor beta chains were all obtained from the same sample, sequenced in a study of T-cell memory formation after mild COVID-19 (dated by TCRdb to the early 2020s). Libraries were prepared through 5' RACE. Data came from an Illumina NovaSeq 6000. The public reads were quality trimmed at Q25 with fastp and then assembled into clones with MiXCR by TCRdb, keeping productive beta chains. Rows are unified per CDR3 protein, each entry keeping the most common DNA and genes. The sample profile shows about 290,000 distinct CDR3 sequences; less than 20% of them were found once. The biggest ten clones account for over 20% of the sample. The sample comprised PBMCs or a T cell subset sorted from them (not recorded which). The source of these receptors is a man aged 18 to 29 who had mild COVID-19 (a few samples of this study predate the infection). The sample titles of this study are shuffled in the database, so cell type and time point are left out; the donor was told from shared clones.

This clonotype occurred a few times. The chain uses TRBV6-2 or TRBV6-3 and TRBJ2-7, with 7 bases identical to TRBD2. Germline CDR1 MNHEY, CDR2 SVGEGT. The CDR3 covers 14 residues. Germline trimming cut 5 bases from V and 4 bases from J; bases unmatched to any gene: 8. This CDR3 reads CASSTTSARYEQYV. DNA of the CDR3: TGTGCCAGCAGTACAACTAGCGCCAGATACGAGCAGTACGTC.

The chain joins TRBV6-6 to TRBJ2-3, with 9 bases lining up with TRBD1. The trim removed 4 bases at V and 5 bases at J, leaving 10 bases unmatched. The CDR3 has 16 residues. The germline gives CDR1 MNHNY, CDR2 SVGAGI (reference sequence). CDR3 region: CASSSTGGGTRDTQYF. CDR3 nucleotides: TGTGCCAGCAGTTCGACAGGGGGAGGTACTCGAGATACGCAGTATTTT.

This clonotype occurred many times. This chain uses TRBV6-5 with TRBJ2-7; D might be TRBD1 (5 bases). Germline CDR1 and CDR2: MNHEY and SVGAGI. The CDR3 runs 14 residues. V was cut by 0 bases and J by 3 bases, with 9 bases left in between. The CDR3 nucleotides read TGTGCCAGCAGTTACTCAACAGGATTCTACGAGCAGTACTTC. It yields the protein CASSYSTGFYEQYF.

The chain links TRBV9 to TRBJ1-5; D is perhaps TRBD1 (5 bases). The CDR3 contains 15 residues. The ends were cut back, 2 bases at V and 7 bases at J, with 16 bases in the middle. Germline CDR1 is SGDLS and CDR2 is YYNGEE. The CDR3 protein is CASSVDDRGSQPQHF. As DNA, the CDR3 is TGTGCCAGCAGCGTTGATGATAGGGGTAGCCAGCCCCAGCATTTT.

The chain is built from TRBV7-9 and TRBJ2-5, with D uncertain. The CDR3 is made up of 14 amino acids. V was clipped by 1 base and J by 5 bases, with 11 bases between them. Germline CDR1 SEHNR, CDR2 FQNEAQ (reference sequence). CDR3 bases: TGTGCCAGCAGCTTAGGCTCCAGCCTGGAGACCCAGTACTTC. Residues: CASSLGSSLETQYF. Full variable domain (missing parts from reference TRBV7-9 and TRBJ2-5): DTGVSQNPRHKITKRGQNVTFRCDPISEHNRLYWYRQTLGQGPEFLTYFQNEAQLEKSRLLSDRFSAERPKGSFSTLEIQRTEQGDSAMYLCASSLGSSLETQYFGPGTRLLVL.

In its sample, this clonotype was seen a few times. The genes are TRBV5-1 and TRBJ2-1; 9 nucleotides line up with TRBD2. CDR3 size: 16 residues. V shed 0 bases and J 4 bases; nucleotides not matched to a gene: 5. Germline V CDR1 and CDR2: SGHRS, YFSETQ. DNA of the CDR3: TGCGCCAGCAGCTTGGACAGGGCGGGGGGGTACAATGAGCAGTTCTTC. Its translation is CASSLDRAGGYNEQFF.

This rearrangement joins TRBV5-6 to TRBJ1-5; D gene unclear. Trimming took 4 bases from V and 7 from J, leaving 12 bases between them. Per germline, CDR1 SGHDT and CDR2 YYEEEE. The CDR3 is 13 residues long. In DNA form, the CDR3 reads TGTGCCAGCAGCCCCAATCAGCTGCAGCCCCAGCATTTT. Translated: CASSPNQLQPQHF.

This chain's CDR3 is CASSRRQGSSTDTQYF. Here the CDR3 DNA reads TGTGCCAGCAGTCGTCGACAGGGGAGCTCCACAGATACGCAGTATTTT. The chain couples TRBV12-3 or TRBV12-4 to TRBJ2-3; 8 bases fit TRBD1. Trimming took 5 bases from V and 2 from J; bases not matched to a gene: 9. This CDR3 has 16 residues.

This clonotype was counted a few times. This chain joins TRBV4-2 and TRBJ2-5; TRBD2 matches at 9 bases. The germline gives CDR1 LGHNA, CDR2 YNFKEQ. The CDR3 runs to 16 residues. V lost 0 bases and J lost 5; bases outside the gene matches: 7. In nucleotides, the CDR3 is TGTGCCAGCAGCCAAGATCTTGCGGGGGGGCACGAGACCCAGTACTTC. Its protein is CASSQDLAGGHETQYF.

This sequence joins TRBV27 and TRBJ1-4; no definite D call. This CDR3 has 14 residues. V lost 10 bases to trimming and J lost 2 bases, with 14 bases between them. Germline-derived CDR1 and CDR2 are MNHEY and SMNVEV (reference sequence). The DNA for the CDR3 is TGTGCCAACATTGAACAGCCTACTAATGAAAAACTGTTTTTT. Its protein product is CANIEQPTNEKLFF. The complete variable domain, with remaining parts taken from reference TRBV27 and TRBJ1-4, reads EAQVTQNPRYLITVTGKKLTVTCSQNMNHEYMSWYRQDPGLGLRQIYYSMNVEVTDKGDVPEGYKVSRKEKRNFPLILESPSPNQTSLYFCANIEQPTNEKLFFGSGTQLSVL.

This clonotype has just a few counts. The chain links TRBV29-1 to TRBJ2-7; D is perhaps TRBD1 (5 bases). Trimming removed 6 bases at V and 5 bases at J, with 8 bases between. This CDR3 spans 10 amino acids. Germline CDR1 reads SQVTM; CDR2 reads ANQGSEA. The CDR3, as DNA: TGCAGCGTGAAGGGGAACGAGCAGTACTTC. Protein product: CSVKGNEQYF.

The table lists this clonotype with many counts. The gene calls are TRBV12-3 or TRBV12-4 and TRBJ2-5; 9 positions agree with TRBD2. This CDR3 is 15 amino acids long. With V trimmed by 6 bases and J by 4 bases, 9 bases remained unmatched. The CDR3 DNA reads TGTGCCAGCAGCCGCGCGGGGGGGTACCCAGAGACCCAGTACTTC. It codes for CASSRAGGYPETQYF.

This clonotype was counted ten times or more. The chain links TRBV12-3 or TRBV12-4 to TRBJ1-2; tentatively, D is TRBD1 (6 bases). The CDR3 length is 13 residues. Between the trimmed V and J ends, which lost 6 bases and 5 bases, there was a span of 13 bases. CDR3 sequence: CASSPDRVYGYTF. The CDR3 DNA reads TGTGCCAGCAGCCCGGACAGAGTATATGGCTACACCTTC.

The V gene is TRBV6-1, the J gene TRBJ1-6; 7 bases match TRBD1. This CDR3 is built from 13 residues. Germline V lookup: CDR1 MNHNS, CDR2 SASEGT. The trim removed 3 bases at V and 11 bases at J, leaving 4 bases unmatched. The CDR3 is CASSEGRGPPLHF. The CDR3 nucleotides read TGTGCCAGCAGTGAGGGTAGGGGGCCACCCCTCCACTTT.

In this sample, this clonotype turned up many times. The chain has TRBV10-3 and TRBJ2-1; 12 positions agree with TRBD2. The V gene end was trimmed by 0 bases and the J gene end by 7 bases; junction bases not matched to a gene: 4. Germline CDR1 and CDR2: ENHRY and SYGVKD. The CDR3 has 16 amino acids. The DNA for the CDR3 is TGTGCCATCAGTGAGTCGGCTAGCGGGGGGGCTAATGAGCAGTTCTTC. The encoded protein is CAISESASGGANEQFF.

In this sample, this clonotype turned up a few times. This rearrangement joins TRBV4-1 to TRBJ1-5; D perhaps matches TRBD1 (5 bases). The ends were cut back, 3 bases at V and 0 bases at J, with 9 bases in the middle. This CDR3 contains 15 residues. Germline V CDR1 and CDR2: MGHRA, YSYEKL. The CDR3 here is CASSHRDLSNQPQHF. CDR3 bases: TGCGCCAGCAGCCACCGGGACCTTAGCAATCAGCCCCAGCATTTT.

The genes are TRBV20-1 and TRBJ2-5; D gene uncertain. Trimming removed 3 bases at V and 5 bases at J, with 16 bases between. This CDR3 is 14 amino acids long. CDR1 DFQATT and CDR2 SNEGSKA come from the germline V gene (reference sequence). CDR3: CSARPPLFGETQYF. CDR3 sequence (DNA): TGCAGTGCTAGGCCCCCGCTCTTTGGGGAGACCCAGTACTTC.

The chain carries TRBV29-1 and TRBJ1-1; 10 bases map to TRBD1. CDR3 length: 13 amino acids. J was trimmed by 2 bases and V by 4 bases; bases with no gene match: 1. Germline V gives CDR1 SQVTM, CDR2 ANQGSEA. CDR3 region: CSVGQGANTEAFF. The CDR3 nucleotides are TGCAGCGTTGGACAGGGGGCAAACACTGAAGCTTTCTTT.

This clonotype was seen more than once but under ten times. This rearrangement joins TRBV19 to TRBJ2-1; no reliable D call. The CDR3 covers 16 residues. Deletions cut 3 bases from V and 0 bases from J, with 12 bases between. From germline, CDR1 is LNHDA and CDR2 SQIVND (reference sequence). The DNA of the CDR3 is TGTGCCAGTAGTATGGCCAGTCTTAGCTCCTACAATGAGCAGTTCTTC. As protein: CASSMASLSSYNEQFF.

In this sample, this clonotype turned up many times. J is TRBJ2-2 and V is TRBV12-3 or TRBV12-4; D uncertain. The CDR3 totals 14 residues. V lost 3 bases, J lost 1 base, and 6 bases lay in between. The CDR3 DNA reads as TGTGCCAGCAGTTTCGCCCTGAACACCGGGGAGCTGTTTTTT. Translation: CASSFALNTGELFF.

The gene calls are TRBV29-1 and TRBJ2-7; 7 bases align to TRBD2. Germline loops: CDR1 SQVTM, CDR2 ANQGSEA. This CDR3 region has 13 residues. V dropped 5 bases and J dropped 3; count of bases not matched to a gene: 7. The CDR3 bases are TGCAGCGTTACGGAACGGGGGGACTACGAGCAGTACGTC. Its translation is CSVTERGDYEQYV.

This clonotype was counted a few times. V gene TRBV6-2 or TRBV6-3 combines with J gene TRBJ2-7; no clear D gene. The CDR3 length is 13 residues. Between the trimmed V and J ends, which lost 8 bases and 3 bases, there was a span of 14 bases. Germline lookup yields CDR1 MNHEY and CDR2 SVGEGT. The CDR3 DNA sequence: TGTGCCAGCTGTCGAGACACTGACTACGAGCAGTACGTC. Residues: CASCRDTDYEQYV.

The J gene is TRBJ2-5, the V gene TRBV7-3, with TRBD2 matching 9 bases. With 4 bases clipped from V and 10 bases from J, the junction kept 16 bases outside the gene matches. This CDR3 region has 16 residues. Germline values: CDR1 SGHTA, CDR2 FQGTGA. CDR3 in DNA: TGTGCCAGCAGCTCAAAAGGGACTAGCTCCTTAAGCGACCAGTACTTC. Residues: CASSSKGTSSLSDQYF.

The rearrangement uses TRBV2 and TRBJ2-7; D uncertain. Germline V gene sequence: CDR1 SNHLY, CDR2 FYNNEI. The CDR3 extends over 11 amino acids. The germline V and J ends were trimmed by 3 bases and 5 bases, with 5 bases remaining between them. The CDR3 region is CASSEFNEQYV. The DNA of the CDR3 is TGTGCCAGCAGTGAGTTTAACGAGCAGTACGTC.

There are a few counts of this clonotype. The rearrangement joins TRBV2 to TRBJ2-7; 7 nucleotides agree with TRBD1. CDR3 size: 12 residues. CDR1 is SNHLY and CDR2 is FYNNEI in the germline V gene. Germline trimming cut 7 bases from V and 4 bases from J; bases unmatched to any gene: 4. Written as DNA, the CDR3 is TGTGCCAGCACTCGGGACAGTTACGAGCAGTACTTC. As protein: CASTRDSYEQYF.

CDR3 protein: CASSSDRSSVYEQYF. In DNA form, the CDR3 reads TGTGCCAGCAGCTCCGACAGGTCGTCCGTCTACGAGCAGTACTTC. The genes are TRBV7-2 and TRBJ2-7; the D gene is possibly TRBD1 (6 bases). V was cut by 4 bases and J by 3 bases, with 16 bases left in between. The CDR3 runs 15 residues. Germline V CDR1 and CDR2: SGHTA, FQGNSA.

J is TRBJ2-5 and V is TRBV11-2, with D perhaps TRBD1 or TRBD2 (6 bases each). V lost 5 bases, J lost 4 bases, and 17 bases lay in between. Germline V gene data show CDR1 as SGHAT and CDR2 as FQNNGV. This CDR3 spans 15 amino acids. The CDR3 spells CASSPPEGVSETQYF. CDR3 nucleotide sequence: TGTGCCAGCAGCCCACCGGAGGGGGTTTCAGAGACCCAGTACTTC.

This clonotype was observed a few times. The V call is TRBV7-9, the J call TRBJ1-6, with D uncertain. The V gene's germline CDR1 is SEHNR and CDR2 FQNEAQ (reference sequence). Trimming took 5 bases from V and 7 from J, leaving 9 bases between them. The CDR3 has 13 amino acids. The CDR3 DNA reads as TGTGCCAGCAGCGCGGGTCCAAATTCACCCCTCCACTTT. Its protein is CASSAGPNSPLHF.

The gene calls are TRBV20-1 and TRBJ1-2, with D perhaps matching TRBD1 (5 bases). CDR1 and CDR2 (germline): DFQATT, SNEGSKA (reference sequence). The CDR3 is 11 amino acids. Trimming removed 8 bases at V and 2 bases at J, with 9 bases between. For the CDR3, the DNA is TGCAGTACAGGAGAAAACTATGGCTACACCTTC. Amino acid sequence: CSTGENYGYTF.

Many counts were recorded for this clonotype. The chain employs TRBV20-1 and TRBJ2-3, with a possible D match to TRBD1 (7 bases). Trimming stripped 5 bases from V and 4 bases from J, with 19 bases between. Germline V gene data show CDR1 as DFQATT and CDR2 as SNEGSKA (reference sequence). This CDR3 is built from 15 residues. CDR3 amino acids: CSAPQRQGGADTQYF. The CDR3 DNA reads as TGCAGTGCTCCTCAAAGACAGGGAGGCGCAGATACGCAGTATTTT.